This T cell receptor beta chain emerged from a study of cytomegalovirus exposure and HLA in healthy donors. A multiplex PCR was run with 60 Vbeta primers and 13 Jbeta primers. TCRdb's table, derived via immunoSEQ multiplex PCR, lists solely in-frame clones and lacks some. The repertoire includes 150,000 to 200,000 clones, around 80% of them detected once, and approximately 7% sits in the top ten. Losses at the gene ends were 3 bases for V and 6 bases for J; bases not matched to a gene: 5. Germline assignment: CDR1 MRHNA and CDR2 SNTAGT. This CDR3 comprises 15 residues. Study results and limitations: When the data were analyzed later, several of the most significant clusters appeared to be linked to common viral pathogens. It was 160 or so TCR beta chains that were listed as cytomegalovirus-associated. In a later analysis, HLA-associated TCR beta chains were more clonally expanded than equally common others.

On this clone itself: Its antigen remains unknown.

Among the donors, all were healthy bone marrow donors. The sequenced sample consisted of PBMCs. J is TRBJ2-2 and V is TRBV6-4; 9 bases agree with TRBD2. The receptor comes from a woman in her 30s in good health and CMV-seropositive. The chain's CDR3 is CASSDSGLASGELFF. The CDR3 DNA is TGTGCCAGCAGTGATTCGGGACTAGCATCCGGGGAGCTGTTTTTT.